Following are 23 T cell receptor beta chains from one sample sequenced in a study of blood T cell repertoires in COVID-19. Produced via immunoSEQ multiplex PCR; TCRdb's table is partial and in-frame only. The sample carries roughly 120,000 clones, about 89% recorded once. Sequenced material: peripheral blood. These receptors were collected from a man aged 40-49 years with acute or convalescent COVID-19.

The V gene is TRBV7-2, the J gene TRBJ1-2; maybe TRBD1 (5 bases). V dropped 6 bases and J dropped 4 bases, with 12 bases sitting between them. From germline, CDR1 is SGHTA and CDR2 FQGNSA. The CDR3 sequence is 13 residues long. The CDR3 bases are TGTGCCAGCAGGCTGACAGTTTTCTATGGCTACACCTTC. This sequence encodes CASRLTVFYGYTF.

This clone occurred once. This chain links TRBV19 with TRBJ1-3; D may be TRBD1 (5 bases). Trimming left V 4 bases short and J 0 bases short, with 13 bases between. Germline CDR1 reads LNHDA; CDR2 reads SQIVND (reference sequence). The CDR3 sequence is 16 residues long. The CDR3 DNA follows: TGTGCCAGTAGTAAGTCGGACATTTACTCTGGAAACACCATATATTTT. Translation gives CASSKSDIYSGNTIYF.

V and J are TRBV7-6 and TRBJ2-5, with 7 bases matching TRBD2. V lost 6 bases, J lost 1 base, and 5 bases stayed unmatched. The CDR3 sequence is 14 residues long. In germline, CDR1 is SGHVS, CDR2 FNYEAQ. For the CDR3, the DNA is TGTGCCAGCAGTCCACTAGCGTTCCAAGAGACCCAGTACTTC. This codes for CASSPLAFQETQYF.

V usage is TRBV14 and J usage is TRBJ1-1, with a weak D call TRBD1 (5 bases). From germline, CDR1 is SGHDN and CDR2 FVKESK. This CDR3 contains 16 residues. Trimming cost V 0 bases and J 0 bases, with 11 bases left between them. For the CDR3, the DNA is TGTGCCAGCAGCCAAGATTGGCGGGGGGTGAACACTGAAGCTTTCTTT. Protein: CASSQDWRGVNTEAFF.

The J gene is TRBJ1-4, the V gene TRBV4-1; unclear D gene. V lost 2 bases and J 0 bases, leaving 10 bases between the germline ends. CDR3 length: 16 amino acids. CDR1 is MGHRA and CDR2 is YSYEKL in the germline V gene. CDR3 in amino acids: CASSQSYTATNEKLFF. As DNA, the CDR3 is TGCGCCAGCAGCCAATCCTACACAGCAACTAATGAAAAACTGTTTTTT.

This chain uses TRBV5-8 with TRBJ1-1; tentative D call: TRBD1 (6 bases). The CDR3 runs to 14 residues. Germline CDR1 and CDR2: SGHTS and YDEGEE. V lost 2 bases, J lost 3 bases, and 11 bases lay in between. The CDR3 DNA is TGTGCCAGCAGCTTCCAGGGGTATTACACTGAAGCTTTCTTT. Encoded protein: CASSFQGYYTEAFF.

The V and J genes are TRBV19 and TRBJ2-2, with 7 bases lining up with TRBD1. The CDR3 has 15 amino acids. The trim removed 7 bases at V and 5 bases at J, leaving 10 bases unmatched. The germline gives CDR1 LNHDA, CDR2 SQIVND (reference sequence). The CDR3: CASKGRGGGTGELFF. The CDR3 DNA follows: TGTGCCAGTAAGGGGAGAGGGGGCGGAACCGGGGAGCTGTTTTTT.

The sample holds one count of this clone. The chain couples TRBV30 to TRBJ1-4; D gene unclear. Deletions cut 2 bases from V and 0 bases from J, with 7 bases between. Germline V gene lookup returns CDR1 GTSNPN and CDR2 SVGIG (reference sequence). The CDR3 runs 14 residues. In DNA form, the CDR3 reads TGTGCCTGGAGTCCCTTTGCAACTAATGAAAAACTGTTTTTT. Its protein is CAWSPFATNEKLFF.

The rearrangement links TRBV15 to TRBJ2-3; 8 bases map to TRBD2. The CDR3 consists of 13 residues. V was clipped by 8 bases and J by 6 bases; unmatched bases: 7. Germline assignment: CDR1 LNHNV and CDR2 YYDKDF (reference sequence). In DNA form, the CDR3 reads TGTGCCACCCGCCGGGAGGGCCCCGATACGCAGTATTTT. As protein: CATRREGPDTQYF.

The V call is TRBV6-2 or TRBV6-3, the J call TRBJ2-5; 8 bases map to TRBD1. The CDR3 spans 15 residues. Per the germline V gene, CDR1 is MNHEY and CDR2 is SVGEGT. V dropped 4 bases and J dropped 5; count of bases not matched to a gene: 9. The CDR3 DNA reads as TGTGCCAGCAGTTCCGCCGGGACAGGCAGGGAGACCCAGTACTTC. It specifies CASSSAGTGRETQYF.

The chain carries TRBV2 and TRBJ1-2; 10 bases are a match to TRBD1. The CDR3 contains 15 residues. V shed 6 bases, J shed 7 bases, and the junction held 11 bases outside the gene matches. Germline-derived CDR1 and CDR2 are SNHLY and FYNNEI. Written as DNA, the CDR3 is TGTGCCAGCAGACCCCCGGGACAGGGGTTCCTTGGCTACACCTTC. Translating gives CASRPPGQGFLGYTF.

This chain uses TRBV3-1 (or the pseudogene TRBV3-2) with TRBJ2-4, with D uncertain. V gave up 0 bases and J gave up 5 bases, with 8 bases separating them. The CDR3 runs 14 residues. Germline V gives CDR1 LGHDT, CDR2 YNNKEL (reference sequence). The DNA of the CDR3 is TGTGCCAGCAGCCAAGATTTGGCGGAAAACATTCAGTACTTC. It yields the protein CASSQDLAENIQYF.

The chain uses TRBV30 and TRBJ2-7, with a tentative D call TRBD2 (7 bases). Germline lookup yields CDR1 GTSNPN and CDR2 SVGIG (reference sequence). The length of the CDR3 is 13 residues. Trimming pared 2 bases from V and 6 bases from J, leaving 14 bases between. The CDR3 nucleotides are TGTGCCTGGAGTAGGGGGGGCTCGTCCGAGCAGTACTTC. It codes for CAWSRGGSSEQYF.

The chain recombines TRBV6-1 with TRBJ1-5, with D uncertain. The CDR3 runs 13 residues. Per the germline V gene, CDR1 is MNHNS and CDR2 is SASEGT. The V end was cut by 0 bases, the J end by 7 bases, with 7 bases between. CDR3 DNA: TGTGCCAGCAGTGAAGCCCGAGGGCAGCCCCAGCATTTT. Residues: CASSEARGQPQHF.

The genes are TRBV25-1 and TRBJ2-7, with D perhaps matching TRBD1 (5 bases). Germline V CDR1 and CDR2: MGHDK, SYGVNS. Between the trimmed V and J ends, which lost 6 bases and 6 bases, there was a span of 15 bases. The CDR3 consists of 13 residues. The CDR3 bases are TGTGCCAGCAGCCCTCCCGCAGGGCTCGAGCAGTACTTC. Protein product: CASSPPAGLEQYF.

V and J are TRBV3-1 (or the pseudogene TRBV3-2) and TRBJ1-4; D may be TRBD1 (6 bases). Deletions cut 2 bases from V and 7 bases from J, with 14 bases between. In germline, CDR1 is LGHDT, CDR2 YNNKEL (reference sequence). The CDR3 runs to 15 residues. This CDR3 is CASSQQQGISEKLFF. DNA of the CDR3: TGTGCCAGCAGCCAACAACAGGGTATAAGTGAAAAACTGTTTTTT.

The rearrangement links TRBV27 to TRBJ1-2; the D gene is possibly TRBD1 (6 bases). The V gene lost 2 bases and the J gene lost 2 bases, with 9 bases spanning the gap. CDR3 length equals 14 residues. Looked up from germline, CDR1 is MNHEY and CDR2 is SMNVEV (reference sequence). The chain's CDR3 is CASSLAGANYGYTF. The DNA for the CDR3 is TGTGCCAGCAGTTTAGCGGGGGCCAACTATGGCTACACCTTC.

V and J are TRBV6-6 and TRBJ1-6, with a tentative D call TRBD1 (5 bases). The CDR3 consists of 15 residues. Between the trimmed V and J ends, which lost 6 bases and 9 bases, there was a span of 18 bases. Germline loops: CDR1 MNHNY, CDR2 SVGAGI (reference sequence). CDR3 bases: TGTGCCAGCAGCCCAGGGAGGAGCGTAAGTTCACCCCTCCACTTT. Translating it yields CASSPGRSVSSPLHF.

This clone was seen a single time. The DNA for the CDR3 is TGTGCCAGCAGCTCGGGAGGTGAAAAACTGTTTTTT. Its protein product is CASSSGGEKLFF. The chain carries TRBV7-9 and TRBJ1-4; D not certain. This CDR3 region has 12 residues. V dropped 4 bases and J dropped 7 bases, with 7 bases sitting between them. Germline V gene sequence: CDR1 SEHNR, CDR2 FQNEAQ (reference sequence).

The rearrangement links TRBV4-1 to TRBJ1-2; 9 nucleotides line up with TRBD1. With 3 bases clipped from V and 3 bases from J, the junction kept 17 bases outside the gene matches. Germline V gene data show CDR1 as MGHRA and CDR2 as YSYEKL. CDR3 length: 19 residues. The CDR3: CASSHRPGQGLSDDYGYTF. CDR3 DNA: TGCGCCAGCAGCCACCGACCGGGACAGGGACTTTCGGACGACTATGGCTACACCTTC.

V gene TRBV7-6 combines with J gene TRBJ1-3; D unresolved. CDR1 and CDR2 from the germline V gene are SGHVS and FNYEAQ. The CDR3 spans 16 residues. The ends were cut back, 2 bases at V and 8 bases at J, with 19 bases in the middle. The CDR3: CASSLLSGFGTDTIYF. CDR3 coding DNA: TGTGCCAGCAGCTTACTGTCAGGATTTGGTACGGACACCATATATTTT.

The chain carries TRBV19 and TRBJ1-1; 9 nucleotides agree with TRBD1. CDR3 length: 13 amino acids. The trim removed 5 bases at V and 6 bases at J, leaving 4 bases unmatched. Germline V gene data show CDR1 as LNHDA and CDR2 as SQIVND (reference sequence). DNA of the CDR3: TGTGCCAGTAGTCCGGGGGACAGGGCTGAAGCTTTCTTT. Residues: CASSPGDRAEAFF.

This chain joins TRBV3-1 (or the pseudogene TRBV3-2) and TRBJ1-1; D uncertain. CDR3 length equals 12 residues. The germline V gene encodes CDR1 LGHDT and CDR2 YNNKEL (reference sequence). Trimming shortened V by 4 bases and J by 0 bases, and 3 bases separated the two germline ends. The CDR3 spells CASSPLNTEAFF. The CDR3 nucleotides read TGTGCCAGCAGCCCCTTGAACACTGAAGCTTTCTTT.